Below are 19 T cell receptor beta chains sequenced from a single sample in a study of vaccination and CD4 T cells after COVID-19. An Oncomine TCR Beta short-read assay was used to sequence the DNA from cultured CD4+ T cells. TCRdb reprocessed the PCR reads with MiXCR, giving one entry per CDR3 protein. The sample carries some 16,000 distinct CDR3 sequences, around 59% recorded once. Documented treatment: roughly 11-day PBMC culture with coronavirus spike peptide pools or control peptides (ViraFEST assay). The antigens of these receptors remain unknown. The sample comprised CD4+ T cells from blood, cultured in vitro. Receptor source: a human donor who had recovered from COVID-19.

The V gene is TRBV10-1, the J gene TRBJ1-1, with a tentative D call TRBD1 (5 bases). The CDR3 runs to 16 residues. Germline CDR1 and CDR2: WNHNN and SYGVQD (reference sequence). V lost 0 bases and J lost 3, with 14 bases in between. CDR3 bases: TGCGCCAGCAGTGAGTCGATCGGGGGGACGGACACTGAAGCTTTCTTT. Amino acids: CASSESIGGTDTEAFF.

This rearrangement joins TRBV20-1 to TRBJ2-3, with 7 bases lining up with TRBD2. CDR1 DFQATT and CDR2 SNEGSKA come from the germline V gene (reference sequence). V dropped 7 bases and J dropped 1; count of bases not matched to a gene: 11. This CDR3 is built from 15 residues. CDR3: CSVLEGRVGTDTQYF. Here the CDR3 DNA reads TGCAGTGTCTTGGAGGGGAGGGTGGGCACAGATACGCAGTATTTT.

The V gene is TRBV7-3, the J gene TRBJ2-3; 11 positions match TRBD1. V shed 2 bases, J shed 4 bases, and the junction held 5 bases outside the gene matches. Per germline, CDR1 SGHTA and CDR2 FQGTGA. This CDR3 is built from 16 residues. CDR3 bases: TGTGCCAGCAGCTTATTAGGGACAGGGGGAGCAGATACGCAGTATTTT. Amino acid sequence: CASSLLGTGGADTQYF. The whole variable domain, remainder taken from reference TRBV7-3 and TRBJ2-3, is GAGVSQTPSNKVTEKGKYVELRCDPISGHTALYWYRQSLGQGPEFLIYFQGTGAADDSGLPNDRFFAVRPEGSVSTLKIQRTERGDSAVYLCASSLLGTGGADTQYFGPGTRLTVL.

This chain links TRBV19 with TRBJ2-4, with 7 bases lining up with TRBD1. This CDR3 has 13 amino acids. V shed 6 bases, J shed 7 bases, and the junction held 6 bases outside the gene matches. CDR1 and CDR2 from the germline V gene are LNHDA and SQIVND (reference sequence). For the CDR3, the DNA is TGTGCCAGTAGCATCGACAGGGTGAACATTCAGTACTTC. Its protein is CASSIDRVNIQYF.

The CDR3 DNA reads as TGCAGTGCCAAGAACAGGCTCCCTGTCTCTGGAAACACCATATATTTT. Its translation: CSAKNRLPVSGNTIYF. This chain joins TRBV20-1 and TRBJ1-3; D may be TRBD1 (5 bases). CDR1 is DFQATT, CDR2 SNEGSKA, per germline (reference sequence). This CDR3 is built from 16 residues. The V end lost 6 bases, the J end lost 0 bases, and 18 bases lay between the germline ends.

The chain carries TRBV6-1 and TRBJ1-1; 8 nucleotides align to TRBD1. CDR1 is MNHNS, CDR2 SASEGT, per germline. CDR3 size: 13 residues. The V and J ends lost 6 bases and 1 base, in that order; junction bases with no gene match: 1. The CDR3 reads CASRGQENTEAFF. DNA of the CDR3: TGTGCCAGCAGGGGACAGGAGAACACTGAAGCTTTCTTT.

The DNA of the CDR3 is TGTGCCAGCAGTTCTACCGACAGGGAGCAGTACTTC. This translates into CASSSTDREQYF. The chain employs TRBV12-3 or TRBV12-4 and TRBJ2-7, with D possibly being TRBD1 (6 bases). V shed 4 bases and J shed 7 bases, with 11 bases lying between them. This CDR3 comprises 12 residues.

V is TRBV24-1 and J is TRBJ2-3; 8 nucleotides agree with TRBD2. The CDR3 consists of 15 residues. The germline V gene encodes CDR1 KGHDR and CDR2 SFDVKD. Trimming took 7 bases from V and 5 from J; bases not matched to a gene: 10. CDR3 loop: CATSHSGAGGDTQYF. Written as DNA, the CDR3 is TGTGCCACCAGCCATAGCGGGGCCGGGGGAGATACGCAGTATTTT.

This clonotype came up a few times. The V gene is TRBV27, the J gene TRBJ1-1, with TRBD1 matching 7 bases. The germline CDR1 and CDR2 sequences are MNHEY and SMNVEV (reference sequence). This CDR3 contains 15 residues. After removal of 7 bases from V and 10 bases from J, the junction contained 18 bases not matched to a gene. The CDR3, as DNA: TGTGCCAGCACTCGAACCGCAGGGGGTCAGGGAAGAGCTTTCTTT. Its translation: CASTRTAGGQGRAFF.

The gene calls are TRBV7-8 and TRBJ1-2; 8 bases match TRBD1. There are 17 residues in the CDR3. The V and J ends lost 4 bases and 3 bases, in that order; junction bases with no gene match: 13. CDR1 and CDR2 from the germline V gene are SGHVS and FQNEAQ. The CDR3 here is CASSSSFGDRIYYGYTF. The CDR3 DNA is TGTGCCAGCAGCTCCTCCTTCGGGGACAGGATATACTATGGCTACACCTTC.

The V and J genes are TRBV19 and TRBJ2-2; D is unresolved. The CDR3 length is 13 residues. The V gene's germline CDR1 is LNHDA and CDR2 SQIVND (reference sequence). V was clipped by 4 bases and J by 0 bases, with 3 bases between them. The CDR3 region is CASSRSNTGELFF. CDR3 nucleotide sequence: TGTGCCAGTAGTAGGTCGAACACCGGGGAGCTGTTTTTT.

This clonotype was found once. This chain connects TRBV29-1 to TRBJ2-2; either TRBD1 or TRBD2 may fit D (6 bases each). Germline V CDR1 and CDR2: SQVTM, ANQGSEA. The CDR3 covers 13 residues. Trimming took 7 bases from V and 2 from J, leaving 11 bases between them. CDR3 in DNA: TGCAGCGCTCGGGGGCGTAACACCGGGGAGCTGTTTTTT. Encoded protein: CSARGRNTGELFF.

The CDR3 here is CASSYGTSVIDTQYF. In DNA form, the CDR3 reads TGTGCCAGCAGCTATGGGACTAGCGTCATAGATACGCAGTATTTT. V gene TRBV27 combines with J gene TRBJ2-3; TRBD2 matches at 10 bases. V trimming: 6 bases; J trimming: 5 bases; junction bases outside the gene matches: 8. CDR3 length: 15 amino acids. CDR1 and CDR2 (germline): MNHEY, SMNVEV (reference sequence).

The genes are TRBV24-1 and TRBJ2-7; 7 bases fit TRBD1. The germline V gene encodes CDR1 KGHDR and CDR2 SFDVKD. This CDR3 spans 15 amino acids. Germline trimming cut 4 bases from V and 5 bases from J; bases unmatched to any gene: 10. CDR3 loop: CATSDPGTESNEQYF. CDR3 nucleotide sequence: TGTGCCACCAGTGACCCCGGGACAGAGTCTAACGAGCAGTACTTC.

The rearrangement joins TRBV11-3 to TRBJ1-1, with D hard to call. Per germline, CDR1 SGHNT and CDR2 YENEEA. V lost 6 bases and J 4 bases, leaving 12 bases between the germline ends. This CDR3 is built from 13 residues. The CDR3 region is CASSFGMSTEAFF. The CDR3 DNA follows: TGTGCCAGCAGTTTCGGGATGAGCACTGAAGCTTTCTTT.

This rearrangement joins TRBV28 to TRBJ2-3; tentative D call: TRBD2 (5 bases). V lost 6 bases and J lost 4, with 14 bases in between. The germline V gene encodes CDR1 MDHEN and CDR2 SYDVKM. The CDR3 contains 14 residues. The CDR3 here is CASSFANGADTQYF. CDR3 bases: TGTGCCAGCAGCTTCGCGAACGGGGCAGATACGCAGTATTTT.

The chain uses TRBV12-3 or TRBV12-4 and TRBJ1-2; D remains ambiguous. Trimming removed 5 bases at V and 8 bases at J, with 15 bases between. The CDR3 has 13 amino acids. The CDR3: CASSNRARLGYTF. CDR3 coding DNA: TGTGCCAGCAGTAACCGGGCCCGCCTGGGCTACACCTTC.

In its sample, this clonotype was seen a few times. DNA for the CDR3: TGTGCCAGCACCCGCCCAGGGGGCCTTGATGGCTACACCTTC. Protein product: CASTRPGGLDGYTF. The chain carries TRBV6-1 and TRBJ1-2; 8 nucleotides agree with TRBD1. The germline gives CDR1 MNHNS, CDR2 SASEGT. This CDR3 is 14 amino acids long. The V segment lost 7 bases and the J segment 6 bases; nucleotides outside the gene matches: 10.

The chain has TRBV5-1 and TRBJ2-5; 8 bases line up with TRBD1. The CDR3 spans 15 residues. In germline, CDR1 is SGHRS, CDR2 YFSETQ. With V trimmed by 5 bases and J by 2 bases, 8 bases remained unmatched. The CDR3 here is CASSPNGQGQETQYF. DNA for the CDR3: TGCGCCAGCAGTCCAAACGGACAGGGTCAAGAGACCCAGTACTTC. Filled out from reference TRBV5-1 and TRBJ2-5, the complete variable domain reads KAGVTQTPRYLIKTRGQQVTLSCSPISGHRSVSWYQQTPGQGLQFLFEYFSETQRNKGNFPGRFSGRQFSNSRSEMNVSTLELGDSALYLCASSPNGQGQETQYFGPGTRLLVL.